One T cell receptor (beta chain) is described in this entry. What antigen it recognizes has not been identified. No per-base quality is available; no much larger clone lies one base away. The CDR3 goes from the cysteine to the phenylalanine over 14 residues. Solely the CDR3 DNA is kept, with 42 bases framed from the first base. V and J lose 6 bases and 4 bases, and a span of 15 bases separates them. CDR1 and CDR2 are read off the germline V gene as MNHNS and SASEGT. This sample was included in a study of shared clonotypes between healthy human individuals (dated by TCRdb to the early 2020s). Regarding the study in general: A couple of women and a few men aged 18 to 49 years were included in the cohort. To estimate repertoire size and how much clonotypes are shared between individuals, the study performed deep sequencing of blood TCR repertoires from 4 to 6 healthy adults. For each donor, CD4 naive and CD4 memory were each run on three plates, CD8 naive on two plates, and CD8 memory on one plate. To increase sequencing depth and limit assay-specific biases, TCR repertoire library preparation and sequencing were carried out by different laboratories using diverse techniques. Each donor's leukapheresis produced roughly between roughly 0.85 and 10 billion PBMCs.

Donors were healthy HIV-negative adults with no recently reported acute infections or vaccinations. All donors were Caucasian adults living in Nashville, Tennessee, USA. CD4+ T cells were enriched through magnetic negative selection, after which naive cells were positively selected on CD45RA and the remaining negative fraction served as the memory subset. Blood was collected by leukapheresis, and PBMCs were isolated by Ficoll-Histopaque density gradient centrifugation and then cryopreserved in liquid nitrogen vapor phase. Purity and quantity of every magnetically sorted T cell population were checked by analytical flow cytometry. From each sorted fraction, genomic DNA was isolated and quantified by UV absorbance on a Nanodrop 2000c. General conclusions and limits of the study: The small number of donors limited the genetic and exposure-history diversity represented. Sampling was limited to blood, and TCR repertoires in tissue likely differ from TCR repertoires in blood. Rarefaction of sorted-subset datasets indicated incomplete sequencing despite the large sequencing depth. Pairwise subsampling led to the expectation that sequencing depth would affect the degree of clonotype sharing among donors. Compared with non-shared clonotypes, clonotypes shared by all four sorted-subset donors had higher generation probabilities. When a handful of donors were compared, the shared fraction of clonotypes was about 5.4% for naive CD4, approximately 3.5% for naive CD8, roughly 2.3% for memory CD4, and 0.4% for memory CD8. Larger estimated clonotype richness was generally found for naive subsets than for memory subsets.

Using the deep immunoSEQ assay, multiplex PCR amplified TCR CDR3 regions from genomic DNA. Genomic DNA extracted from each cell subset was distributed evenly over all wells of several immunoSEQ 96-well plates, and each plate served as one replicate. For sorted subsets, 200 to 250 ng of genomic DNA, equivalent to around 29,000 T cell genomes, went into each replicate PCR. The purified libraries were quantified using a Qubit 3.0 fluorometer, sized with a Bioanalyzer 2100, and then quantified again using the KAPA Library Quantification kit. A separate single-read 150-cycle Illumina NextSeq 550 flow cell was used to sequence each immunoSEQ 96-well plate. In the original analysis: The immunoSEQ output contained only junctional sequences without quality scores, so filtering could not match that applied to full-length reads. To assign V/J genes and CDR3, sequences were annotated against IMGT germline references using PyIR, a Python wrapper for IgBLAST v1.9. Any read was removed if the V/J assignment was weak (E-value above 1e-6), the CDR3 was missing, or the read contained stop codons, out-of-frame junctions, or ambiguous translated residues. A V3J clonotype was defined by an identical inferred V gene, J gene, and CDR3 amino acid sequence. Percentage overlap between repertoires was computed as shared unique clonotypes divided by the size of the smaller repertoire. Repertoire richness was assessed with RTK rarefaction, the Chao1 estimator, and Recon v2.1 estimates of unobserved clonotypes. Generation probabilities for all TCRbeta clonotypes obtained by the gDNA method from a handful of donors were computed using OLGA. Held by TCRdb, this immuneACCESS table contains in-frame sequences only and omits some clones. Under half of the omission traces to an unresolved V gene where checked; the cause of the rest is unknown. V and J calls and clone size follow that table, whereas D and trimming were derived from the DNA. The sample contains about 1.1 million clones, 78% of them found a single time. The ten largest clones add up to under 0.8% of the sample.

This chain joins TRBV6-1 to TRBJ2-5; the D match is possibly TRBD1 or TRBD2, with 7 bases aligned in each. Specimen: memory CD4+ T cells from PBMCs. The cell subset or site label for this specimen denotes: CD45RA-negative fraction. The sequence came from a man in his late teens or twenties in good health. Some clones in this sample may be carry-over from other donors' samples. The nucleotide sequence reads TGTGCCAGCAGGATCAGGGGGAGGGGAGAGACCCAGTACTTC. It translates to CASRIRGRGETQYF.